This T cell receptor (beta chain) was captured by sequencing in a study of CD8 T cells in Susac syndrome. As for the study in general: When blood was drawn, patients with Susac syndrome were on intravenous immunoglobulin alone, on corticosteroids, or therapy-naive. Study-level findings and limits: The Susac syndrome CD4+ T cell repertoires displayed no clonal expansion.

Blood CD8+ and CD4+ T cells underwent high-throughput TCR beta sequencing. The RNA, about 0.45 to 1 ug, was put through reverse transcription using random hexamers. TCRdb fed the immunoSEQ multiplex PCR reads into MiXCR, producing one record per CDR3 protein. Of roughly 250,000 distinct CDR3 sequences detected, almost 97% appear once; the ten largest clones hold 0.1%. The junction had 10 bases not matched to a gene; V was cut back by 2 bases and J by 5 bases. CDR3 size: 17 residues. On this clonotype itself: Antigen specificity is unknown.

Source material: CD4+ T cells from PBMCs. The clonotype was recovered from a human donor with Susac syndrome. This chain connects TRBV12-3 or TRBV12-4 to TRBJ2-3; TRBD2 matches at 10 bases. The CDR3 nucleotides are TGTGCCAGCAGTTTAACTCTCGGGGCTAGCGGGAGAGATACGCAGTATTTT. Its translation is CASSLTLGASGRDTQYF.